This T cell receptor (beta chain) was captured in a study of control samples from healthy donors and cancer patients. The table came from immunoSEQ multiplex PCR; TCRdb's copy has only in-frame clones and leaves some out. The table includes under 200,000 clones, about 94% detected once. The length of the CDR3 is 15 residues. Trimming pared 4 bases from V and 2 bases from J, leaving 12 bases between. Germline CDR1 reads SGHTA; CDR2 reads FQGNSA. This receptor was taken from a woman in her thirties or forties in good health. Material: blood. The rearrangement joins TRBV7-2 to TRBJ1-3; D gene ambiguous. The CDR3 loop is CASSSPTSAGNTIYF. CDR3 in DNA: TGTGCCAGCAGCTCACCGACAAGCGCTGGAAACACCATATATTTT.